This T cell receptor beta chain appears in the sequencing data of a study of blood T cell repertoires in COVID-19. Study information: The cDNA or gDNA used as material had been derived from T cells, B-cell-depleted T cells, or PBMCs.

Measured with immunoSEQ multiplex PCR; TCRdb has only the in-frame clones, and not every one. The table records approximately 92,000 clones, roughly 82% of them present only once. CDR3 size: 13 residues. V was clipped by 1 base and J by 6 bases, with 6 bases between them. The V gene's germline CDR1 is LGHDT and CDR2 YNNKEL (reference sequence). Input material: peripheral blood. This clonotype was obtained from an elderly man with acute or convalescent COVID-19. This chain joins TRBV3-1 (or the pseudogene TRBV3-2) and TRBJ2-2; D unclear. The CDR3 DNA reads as TGTGCCAGCAGCCAAGCCCCGTCCGGGGAGCTGTTTTTT. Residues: CASSQAPSGELFF.